The 14 T cell receptor beta chains listed next were all sequenced from one sample in a study of shared clonotypes between healthy human individuals (dated by TCRdb to 2019 to 2021). The library came from the immunoSEQ multiplex PCR assay. The table comes from immuneACCESS by way of TCRdb, which keeps in-frame sequences with V and J called. Part of the clones is missing from these tables; in studies checked, under half for an unresolved V gene and the rest for unknown reasons. The sample has roughly 1,500,000 clones on record, roughly 98.5% of them singletons. Under 0.45% of the sample comes from the top ten. The sample consisted of naive CD4+ T cells sorted from blood. The sample's cell subset or site label, decoded: CD45RA+ positively selected. All receptors come from a man aged 25 to 40 in good health.

The V gene is TRBV7-9, the J gene TRBJ2-3; D not certain. Germline CDR1 is SEHNR and CDR2 is FQNEAQ (reference sequence). The CDR3 contains 13 residues. V was clipped by 1 base and J by 4 bases, with 6 bases between them. CDR3 loop: CASSLEQSDTQYF. Here the CDR3 DNA reads TGTGCCAGCAGCTTAGAACAGTCAGATACGCAGTATTTT.

In this sample, this clone turned up once. The same CDR3 can be traced to other DNA sequences in this sample. The V call is TRBV28, the J call TRBJ2-7; no clear D. Per the germline V gene, CDR1 is MDHEN and CDR2 is SYDVKM. V was clipped by 6 bases and J by 2 bases, with 11 bases between them. This CDR3 has 13 residues. CDR3 sequence (DNA): TGTGCCAGCAGGTCTGGTGCCCCCTACGAGCAGTACTTC. Translation: CASRSGAPYEQYF. Supplemented by reference TRBV28 and TRBJ2-7, the full variable domain reads DVKVTQSSRYLVKRTGEKVFLECVQDMDHENMFWYRQDPGLGLRLIYFSYDVKMKEKGDIPEGYSVSREKKERFSLILESASTNQTSMYLCASRSGAPYEQYFGPGTRLTVT.

The rearrangement uses TRBV29-1 and TRBJ2-1; D ambiguous. Trimming left V 4 bases short and J 0 bases short, with 16 bases between. The length of the CDR3 is 16 residues. Germline values: CDR1 SQVTM, CDR2 ANQGSEA. The CDR3: CSVARAPSSSYNEQFF. The CDR3, as DNA: TGCAGCGTTGCCCGCGCGCCGTCGAGCTCCTACAATGAGCAGTTCTTC.

This rearrangement joins TRBV19 to TRBJ2-7; either TRBD1 or TRBD2 may fit D (6 bases each). CDR1 is LNHDA and CDR2 is SQIVND in the germline V gene (reference sequence). This CDR3 is built from 14 residues. Trimming cost V 6 bases and J 1 base, with 13 bases left between them. CDR3: CASREKGGSYEQYF. Here the CDR3 DNA reads TGTGCCAGTAGGGAGAAGGGGGGATCCTACGAGCAGTACTTC.

This sequence joins TRBV11-2 and TRBJ2-7; 11 bases agree with TRBD2. This CDR3 comprises 18 residues. Per germline, CDR1 SGHAT and CDR2 FQNNGV. The J segment lost 3 bases and the V segment lost 5 bases, leaving 15 bases of the junction unmatched. CDR3 region: CASSHPVSGRASLYEQYF. The CDR3 DNA reads as TGTGCCAGCAGCCACCCGGTTAGCGGGAGGGCCTCTCTCTACGAGCAGTACTTC.

This clone was detected once. The chain combines TRBV9 with TRBJ2-2, with 7 bases that match TRBD2. The V segment lost 2 bases and the J segment 7 bases; nucleotides outside the gene matches: 8. Germline loops: CDR1 SGDLS, CDR2 YYNGEE. The CDR3 sequence is 15 residues long. The CDR3 reads CASSVLAEQGGELFF. CDR3 DNA sequence: TGTGCCAGCAGCGTCCTAGCGGAACAAGGCGGGGAGCTGTTTTTT.

The chain recombines TRBV6-6 with TRBJ1-5; maybe TRBD1 (5 bases). This CDR3 spans 15 amino acids. Germline lookup yields CDR1 MNHNY and CDR2 SVGAGI (reference sequence). Trimming removed 0 bases at V and 6 bases at J, with 12 bases between. CDR3: CASSYSRPGSQPQHF. For the CDR3, the DNA is TGTGCCAGCAGTTACTCCAGGCCAGGGAGTCAGCCCCAGCATTTT.

The V call is TRBV2, the J call TRBJ2-2; no firm D call. Between the trimmed V and J ends, which lost 3 bases and 4 bases, there was a span of 12 bases. Germline-derived CDR1 and CDR2 are SNHLY and FYNNEI. This CDR3 comprises 15 residues. CDR3 loop: CASSEVRRITGELFF. DNA for the CDR3: TGTGCCAGCAGTGAGGTGAGGCGGATCACCGGGGAGCTGTTTTTT.

Note on this clone: The junction differs from germline at one of its ends, possibly a read error. The rearrangement links TRBV5-1 to TRBJ1-2; weak D call: TRBD1 (6 bases). Germline V CDR1 and CDR2: SGHRS, YFSETQ. CDR3 length: 13 residues. Written as DNA, the CDR3 is TGCGCCAGCAGCTTGGCTGCGACGACAGGCTTCACCTTC. Translation: CASSLAATTGFTF.

This rearrangement joins TRBV5-5 to TRBJ2-3, with TRBD1 identical over 12 bases. Germline lookup yields CDR1 SGHKS and CDR2 YYEKEE (reference sequence). V shed 4 bases, J shed 0 bases, and the junction held 9 bases outside the gene matches. This CDR3 is 18 amino acids long. DNA for the CDR3: TGTGCCAGCAGCCTCGGGACAGGGGGCACAATAAGCACAGATACGCAGTATTTT. Translation: CASSLGTGGTISTDTQYF.

The V gene is TRBV29-1, the J gene TRBJ2-7; D might be TRBD1 or TRBD2, each matching 6 bases. The CDR3 has 14 amino acids. In germline, CDR1 is SQVTM, CDR2 ANQGSEA. V lost 4 bases, J lost 2 bases, and 15 bases lay in between. CDR3 sequence: CSVGGRGGTYEQYF. DNA of the CDR3: TGCAGCGTTGGGGGGCGTGGAGGGACCTACGAGCAGTACTTC.

This clone was seen a single time. The chain recombines TRBV4-3 with TRBJ2-7; TRBD2 matches 7 bases. The CDR3 contains 14 residues. Per the germline V gene, CDR1 is LGHNA and CDR2 is YSLEER. V was pared by 1 base and J by 6 bases, with 6 bases of the junction left unmatched. The CDR3 loop reads CASSQGAGLGEQYF. The CDR3 DNA reads as TGCGCCAGCAGCCAAGGAGCGGGGCTTGGCGAGCAGTACTTC.

This chain joins TRBV11-3 and TRBJ2-7; TRBD1 matches 9 bases. The CDR3 loop spans 17 amino acids. V was clipped by 5 bases and J by 2 bases; unmatched bases: 13. CDR1 is SGHNT and CDR2 is YENEEA in the germline V gene. In nucleotides, the CDR3 is TGTGCCAGCAGCAAAGGGGTACGACAGGGGGGCACCTACGAGCAGTACTTC. Its translation is CASSKGVRQGGTYEQYF.

The genes are TRBV1 and TRBJ2-1; whether TRBD1, the table's D call, matches the DNA was not checked. TRBV1 is termed a pseudogene. The CDR3 has 15 residues. CDR3 sequence reads: CTSSQNPRGYNEQFF. Written as DNA, the CDR3 is TGCACCAGCAGCCAAAACCCCAGGGGCTACAATGAGCAGTTCTTC.